Below, 22 T cell receptor beta chains from the same sample are listed, as sequenced in a study of T cell responses to AZD1222 COVID-19 vaccine. Sequencing used immunoSEQ multiplex PCR; TCRdb keeps in-frame clones, though not all of them. This sample has over 120,000 clones, with more than 70% found just once. The sample here was peripheral blood, taken 28 days after the second AZD1222 dose. The source is an adult who received the AZD1222 COVID-19 vaccine.

Turning to this clone: A read error may produce the germline difference seen at one junction end. The rearrangement joins TRBV7-7 to TRBJ2-1; D may be TRBD1 or TRBD2 (5 bases each). Germline loops: CDR1 SSHAT, CDR2 FNYEAQ (reference sequence). The CDR3 covers 14 residues. DNA of the CDR3: TGTGCTAGCAGCCCTACCGTCGGGGCGTATGAGCAGTTCTTC. The encoded protein is CASSPTVGAYEQFF.

The sample holds one count of this clone. The CDR3 DNA reads TGTGCCAGCAGTTTCCCGCCAGGGGGGGGACTGTCCGCAGATACGCAGTATTTT. Its protein is CASSFPPGGGLSADTQYF. The rearrangement uses TRBV28 and TRBJ2-3; the D gene could be TRBD1 or TRBD2 (7 bases each). The ends were cut back, 3 bases at V and 4 bases at J, with 23 bases in the middle. The CDR3 has 18 residues. Germline V gives CDR1 MDHEN, CDR2 SYDVKM.

This chain connects TRBV19 to TRBJ2-1, with 12 positions matching TRBD2. V gave up 10 bases and J gave up 7 bases; unmatched junction bases: 5. In germline, CDR1 is LNHDA, CDR2 SQIVND (reference sequence). The CDR3 length is 13 residues. The CDR3 region has the DNA TGTGCCATCTCTAGCGGGGGGGTGAATGAGCAGTTCTTC. This codes for CAISSGGVNEQFF.

Only one count was recorded for this clone. The rearrangement uses TRBV6-6 and TRBJ2-5; D is perhaps TRBD2 (5 bases). V lost 5 bases and J 3 bases, leaving 13 bases between the germline ends. The CDR3 length is 14 residues. CDR1 and CDR2 from the germline V gene are MNHNY and SVGAGI (reference sequence). This CDR3 is CASSPRTREETQYF. CDR3 DNA sequence: TGTGCCAGCAGTCCCCGGACTCGAGAAGAGACCCAGTACTTC.

The J gene is TRBJ2-3, the V gene TRBV28; D is unclear. Germline CDR1 reads MDHEN; CDR2 reads SYDVKM. The CDR3 is 14 amino acids. V was cut by 7 bases and J by 6 bases, with 17 bases left in between. The CDR3 nucleotides are TGTGCCAGCACCCTACGATACGGTCAGGATACGCAGTATTTT. It yields the protein CASTLRYGQDTQYF. The variable domain in full, completed from reference TRBV28 and TRBJ2-3, reads DVKVTQSSRYLVKRTGEKVFLECVQDMDHENMFWYRQDPGLGLRLIYFSYDVKMKEKGDIPEGYSVSREKKERFSLILESASTNQTSMYLCASTLRYGQDTQYFGPGTRLTVL.

The genes are TRBV6-1 and TRBJ2-3, with D possibly matching TRBD1 (5 bases). The V end was cut by 2 bases, the J end by 0 bases, with 9 bases between. The germline CDR1 and CDR2 sequences are MNHNS and SASEGT. The CDR3 is made up of 15 amino acids. CDR3 residues: CASSERGPSTDTQYF. CDR3 nucleotide sequence: TGTGCCAGCAGTGAAAGGGGCCCTAGCACAGATACGCAGTATTTT.

The sample holds a few counts of this clone. The CDR3 loop reads CAAGLNTGELFF. The CDR3 bases are TGTGCGGCGGGACTGAACACCGGGGAGCTGTTTTTT. This sequence joins TRBV6-4 and TRBJ2-2, with D perhaps matching TRBD2 (6 bases). This CDR3 is 12 amino acids long. CDR1 and CDR2 from the germline V gene are MRHNA and SNTAGT.

The V and J genes are TRBV7-2 and TRBJ1-2; TRBD1 matches at 7 bases. Trimming cost V 6 bases and J 7 bases; bases outside gene matches: 14. This CDR3 has 15 amino acids. Germline assignment: CDR1 SGHTA and CDR2 FQGNSA. CDR3 nucleotide sequence: TGTGCCAGCAGGATCGCGCCAGGGGGGCTTCTTGGCTACACCTTC. Its translation: CASRIAPGGLLGYTF.

The CDR3 region is CARSGQGEKLFF. The CDR3 region has the DNA TGTGCCCGATCGGGGCAGGGAGAAAAACTGTTTTTT. This sequence joins TRBV30 and TRBJ1-4, with a tentative D call TRBD1 (5 bases). Germline loops: CDR1 GTSNPN, CDR2 SVGIG (reference sequence). V was pared by 8 bases and J by 8 bases, with 15 bases between. The CDR3 is made up of 12 amino acids.

The chain uses TRBV9 and TRBJ1-4, with a weak D call TRBD1 (5 bases). V lost 3 bases to trimming and J lost 11 bases, with 14 bases between them. The CDR3 spans 13 residues. The germline V gene has CDR1 SGDLS and CDR2 YYNGEE. CDR3 in DNA: TGTGCCAGCAGCGCTGGGGGGGGAGGCAAACTGTTTTTT. This gives the protein CASSAGGGGKLFF.

V and J are TRBV19 and TRBJ2-7, with TRBD2 matching 10 bases. The germline CDR1 and CDR2 sequences are LNHDA and SQIVND (reference sequence). This CDR3 region has 15 residues. With 5 bases clipped from V and 0 bases from J, the junction kept 4 bases outside the gene matches. CDR3 bases: TGTGCCAGTAGTCGAAGCGGGAGGGACTCCTACGAGCAGTACTTC. Its protein is CASSRSGRDSYEQYF.

The chain joins TRBV7-2 to TRBJ2-7; tentatively, D is TRBD1 (6 bases). This CDR3 is built from 12 residues. V was shortened by 5 bases and J by 6 bases, with 11 bases between the two germline ends. Germline values: CDR1 SGHTA, CDR2 FQGNSA. The DNA for the CDR3 is TGTGCCAGCAGCGCGAACAGGGTCGAGCAGTACTTC. Its translation is CASSANRVEQYF.

J is TRBJ2-7 and V is TRBV3-1 (or the pseudogene TRBV3-2); D may match TRBD1 or TRBD2 (5 bases each). The CDR3 is 14 amino acids. With 3 bases removed from V and 2 bases from J, the gap between germline ends came to 11 bases. Germline values: CDR1 LGHDT, CDR2 YNNKEL (reference sequence). This CDR3 reads CASSQGVTPYEQYF. CDR3 nucleotides: TGTGCCAGCAGCCAGGGGGTGACTCCCTACGAGCAGTACTTC.

V is TRBV12-3 or TRBV12-4 and J is TRBJ2-3, with no clear D. The germline V and J ends were trimmed by 0 bases and 9 bases, with 4 bases remaining between them. The CDR3 consists of 11 residues. The CDR3 spells CASSLAVTQYF. The CDR3 bases are TGTGCCAGCAGTTTAGCAGTCACGCAGTATTTT.

This clone was seen only a few times. The V call is TRBV5-1, the J call TRBJ2-3; D might be TRBD1 or TRBD2, each matching 6 bases. CDR3 length: 16 residues. From germline, CDR1 is SGHRS and CDR2 YFSETQ. V was trimmed by 1 base and J by 0 bases, leaving 12 bases between them. This chain's CDR3 is CASSLRGGFSTDTQYF. The CDR3 region has the DNA TGCGCCAGCAGCTTGCGAGGGGGGTTCAGCACAGATACGCAGTATTTT.

This chain connects TRBV2 to TRBJ2-3; D is perhaps TRBD1 (6 bases). The CDR3 covers 13 residues. Trimming removed 6 bases at V and 0 bases at J, with 7 bases between. Per the germline V gene, CDR1 is SNHLY and CDR2 is FYNNEI. This CDR3 is CASSGQSTDTQYF. CDR3 in DNA: TGTGCCAGCAGCGGACAGAGCACAGATACGCAGTATTTT.

This clone showed up just a few times. This sequence joins TRBV11-2 and TRBJ1-4; D not certain. There are 14 residues in the CDR3. Germline V CDR1 and CDR2: SGHAT, FQNNGV. Trimming took off 5 bases at V and 8 bases at J, with 15 bases between the two ends. The CDR3 loop is CASSPQASGEKLFF. As DNA, the CDR3 is TGTGCCAGCAGCCCGCAGGCGAGCGGAGAAAAACTGTTTTTT.

This chain uses TRBV30 with TRBJ1-2, with TRBD1 as a possible D gene (6 bases). With 3 bases removed from V and 8 bases from J, the gap between germline ends came to 19 bases. The CDR3 loop spans 14 amino acids. CDR1 and CDR2 from the germline V gene are GTSNPN and SVGIG (reference sequence). The CDR3 bases are TGTGCCTGGAGGAGTCAGGGGCCTGCACTCGGCTACACCTTC. This gives the protein CAWRSQGPALGYTF.

The J gene is TRBJ1-6, the V gene TRBV10-3; D is uncertain. CDR1 is ENHRY, CDR2 SYGVKD, per germline. The CDR3 totals 13 residues. Deletions cut 5 bases from V and 14 bases from J, with 16 bases between. In nucleotides, the CDR3 is TGTGCCATCAGTATGGACCGGGATTGGGCCCTCCACTTT. Translating gives CAISMDRDWALHF.

The chain couples TRBV5-1 to TRBJ1-1; 9 bases map to TRBD1. CDR1 SGHRS and CDR2 YFSETQ come from the germline V gene. This CDR3 contains 15 residues. Trimming cost V 5 bases and J 0 bases; bases outside gene matches: 5. The CDR3 loop is CASRDRGGVNTEAFF. CDR3 sequence (DNA): TGCGCCAGCAGGGACAGGGGTGGGGTGAACACTGAAGCTTTCTTT.

This chain links TRBV10-3 with TRBJ2-7, with 13 bases fitting TRBD2. The J segment lost 5 bases and the V segment lost 6 bases, leaving 10 bases of the junction unmatched. CDR3 length equals 16 residues. The germline V gene has CDR1 ENHRY and CDR2 SYGVKD. The CDR3 loop is CAISGTSGNTNHEQYF. Written as DNA, the CDR3 is TGTGCCATCAGCGGGACTAGCGGGAACACGAACCACGAGCAGTACTTC.

The V gene is TRBV6-4, the J gene TRBJ1-2; 8 nucleotides align to TRBD1. The CDR3 has 14 amino acids. The germline CDR1 and CDR2 sequences are MRHNA and SNTAGT. With V trimmed by 5 bases and J by 2 bases, 4 bases remained unmatched. CDR3 in amino acids: CASSRTGLNYGYTF. The CDR3 region has the DNA TGTGCCAGCAGTCGGACAGGGTTGAACTATGGCTACACCTTC.